Listed below are T cell receptor beta chains from one sample, sequenced in a study of vaccination effects on CD4 cells after COVID-19. These receptors are not linked to any known antigen. TCRdb's table, derived via immunoSEQ multiplex PCR, lists solely in-frame clones and lacks some. Here the sample spans some 19,000 clones, roughly 74% being singletons. This material consisted of CD4+ T cells from PBMCs cultured with a peptide pool, taken before COVID-19 vaccination. The source is a human donor who had a prior SARS-CoV-2 infection. CDR3s include the opening cysteine and the closing phenylalanine or tryptophan. Each record gives: V gene, J gene, CDR3 protein.

V: TRBV18; J: TRBJ2-3; CDR3: CASSPSPAADTQYF
V: TRBV18; J: TRBJ2-2; CDR3: CASSSSWDTNTGELFF
V: TRBV7-2; J: TRBJ2-3; CDR3: CASSLGESNTQYF
V: TRBV5-1; J: TRBJ2-5; CDR3: CASSFQSGGQETQYF
V: TRBV11-2; J: TRBJ2-2; CDR3: CASTPLYGRGTGELFF
V: TRBV11-1; J: TRBJ2-5; CDR3: CASSYRLGGGQETQYF
V: TRBV5-4; J: TRBJ1-6; CDR3: CASSLDDSPLHF
V: TRBV28; J: TRBJ2-2; CDR3: CASALGYTGELFF
V: TRBV18; J: TRBJ2-2; CDR3: CASSAGTVNTGELFF
V: TRBV2; J: TRBJ1-6; CDR3: CASTPLLPNSPLHF
V: TRBV18; J: TRBJ2-1; CDR3: CASSPLGGTGSYNEQFF
V: TRBV10-1; J: TRBJ2-7; CDR3: CASKVTREGVGTYEQYF
V: TRBV5-5; J: TRBJ2-5; CDR3: CASSFSAGSETQYF
V: TRBV6-2/TRBV6-3; J: TRBJ1-5; CDR3: CASSFGTGISNQPQHF
V: TRBV5-3; J: TRBJ2-1; CDR3: CARSLMCGRSSYNEQFF
V: TRBV30; J: TRBJ2-1; CDR3: CAWGVGAYNEQFF
V: TRBV19; J: TRBJ1-5; CDR3: CATGGQGARSNQPQHF
V: TRBV5-1; J: TRBJ2-5; CDR3: CASSLGTSGRGYQETQYF
V: TRBV5-1; J: TRBJ2-1; CDR3: CASSGQGAGYNEQFF
V: TRBV9; J: TRBJ2-7; CDR3: CASSGDLGREQYF
V: TRBV4-2; J: TRBJ2-5; CDR3: CASSQEQGAGTQYF
V: TRBV18; J: TRBJ1-1; CDR3: CASSRGVDTEAFF
V: TRBV9; J: TRBJ2-3; CDR3: CASSVGSGRAGDTQYF
V: TRBV2; J: TRBJ2-1; CDR3: CASSAFLGDEQFF